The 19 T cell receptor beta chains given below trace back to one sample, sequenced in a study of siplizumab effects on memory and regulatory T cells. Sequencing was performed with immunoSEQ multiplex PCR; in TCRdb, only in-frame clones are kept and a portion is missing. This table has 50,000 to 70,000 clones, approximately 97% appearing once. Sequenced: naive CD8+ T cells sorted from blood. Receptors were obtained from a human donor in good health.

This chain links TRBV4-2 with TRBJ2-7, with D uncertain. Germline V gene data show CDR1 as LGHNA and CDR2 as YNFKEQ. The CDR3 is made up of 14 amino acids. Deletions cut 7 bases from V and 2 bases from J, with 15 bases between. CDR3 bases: TGTGCCAGCACCCATGGGATAGGAACCTACGAGCAGTACTTC. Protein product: CASTHGIGTYEQYF.

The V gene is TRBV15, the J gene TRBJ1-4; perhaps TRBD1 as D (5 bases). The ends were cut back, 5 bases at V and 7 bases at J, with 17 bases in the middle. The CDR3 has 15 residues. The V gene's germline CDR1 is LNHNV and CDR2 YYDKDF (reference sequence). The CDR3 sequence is CATSEGGVLGEKLFF. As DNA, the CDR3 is TGTGCCACCAGCGAAGGAGGGGTATTGGGTGAAAAACTGTTTTTT.

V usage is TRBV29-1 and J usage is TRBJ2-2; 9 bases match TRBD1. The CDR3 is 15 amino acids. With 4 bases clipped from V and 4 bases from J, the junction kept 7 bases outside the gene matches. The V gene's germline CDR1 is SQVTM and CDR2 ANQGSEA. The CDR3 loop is CSVVRVDRGTGELFF. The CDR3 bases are TGCAGCGTTGTCCGTGTGGACAGGGGCACCGGGGAGCTGTTTTTT.

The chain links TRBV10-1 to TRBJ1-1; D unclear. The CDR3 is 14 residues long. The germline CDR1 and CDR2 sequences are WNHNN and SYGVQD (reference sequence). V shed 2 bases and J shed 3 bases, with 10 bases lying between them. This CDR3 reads CASSEAIPYTEAFF. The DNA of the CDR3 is TGCGCCAGCAGTGAGGCCATCCCCTACACTGAAGCTTTCTTT.

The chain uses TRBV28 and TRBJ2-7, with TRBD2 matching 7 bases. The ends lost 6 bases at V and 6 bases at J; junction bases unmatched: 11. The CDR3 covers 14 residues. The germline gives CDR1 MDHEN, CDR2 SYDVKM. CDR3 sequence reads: CASSPGRVSLEQYF. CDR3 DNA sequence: TGTGCCAGCAGCCCGGGGAGGGTCTCTCTCGAGCAGTACTTC.

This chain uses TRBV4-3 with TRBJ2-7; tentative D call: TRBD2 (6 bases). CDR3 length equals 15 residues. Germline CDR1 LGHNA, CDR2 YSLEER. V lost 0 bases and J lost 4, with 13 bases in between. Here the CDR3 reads CASSQERWGRYEQYF. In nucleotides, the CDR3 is TGCGCCAGCAGCCAAGAACGGTGGGGGAGGTACGAGCAGTACTTC.

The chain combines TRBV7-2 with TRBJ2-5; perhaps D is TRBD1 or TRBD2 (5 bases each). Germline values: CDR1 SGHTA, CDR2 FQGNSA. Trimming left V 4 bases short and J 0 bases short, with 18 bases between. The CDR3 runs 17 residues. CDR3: CASSSDYRDGDQETQYF. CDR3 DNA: TGTGCCAGCAGCTCCGATTACCGGGACGGGGACCAAGAGACCCAGTACTTC.

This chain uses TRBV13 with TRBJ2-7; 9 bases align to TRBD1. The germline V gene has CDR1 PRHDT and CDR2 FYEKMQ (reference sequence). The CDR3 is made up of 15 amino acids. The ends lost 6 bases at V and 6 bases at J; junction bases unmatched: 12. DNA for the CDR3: TGTGCCAGCAGTTACTACGGGACAGGGCTAACCGAGCAGTACTTC. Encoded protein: CASSYYGTGLTEQYF.

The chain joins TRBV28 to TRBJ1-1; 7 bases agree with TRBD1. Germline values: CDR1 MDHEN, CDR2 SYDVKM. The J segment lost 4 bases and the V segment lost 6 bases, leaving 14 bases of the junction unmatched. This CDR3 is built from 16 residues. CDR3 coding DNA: TGTGCCAGCAGCCACGCCAAGGGGGCTTCAGCCACTGAAGCTTTCTTT. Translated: CASSHAKGASATEAFF.

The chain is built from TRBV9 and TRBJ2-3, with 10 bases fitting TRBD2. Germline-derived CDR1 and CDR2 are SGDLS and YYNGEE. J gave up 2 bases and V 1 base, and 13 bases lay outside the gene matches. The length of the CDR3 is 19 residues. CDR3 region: CASSVTGLSGGAITDTQYF. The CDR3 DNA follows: TGTGCCAGCAGCGTAACAGGGTTGAGCGGGGGGGCAATCACAGATACGCAGTATTTT.

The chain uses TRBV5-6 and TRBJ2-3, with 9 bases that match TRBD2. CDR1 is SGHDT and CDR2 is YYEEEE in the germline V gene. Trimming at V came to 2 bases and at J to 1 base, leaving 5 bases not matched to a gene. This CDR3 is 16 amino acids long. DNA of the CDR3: TGTGCCAGCAGCTTCCCACTAGCGGGTGGCACAGATACGCAGTATTTT. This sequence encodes CASSFPLAGGTDTQYF.

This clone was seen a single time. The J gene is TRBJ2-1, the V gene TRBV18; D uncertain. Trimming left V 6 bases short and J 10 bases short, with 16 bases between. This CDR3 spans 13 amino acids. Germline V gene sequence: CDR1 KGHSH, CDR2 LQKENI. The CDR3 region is CASSHEITKEQFF. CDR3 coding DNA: TGTGCCAGCTCCCATGAAATAACTAAGGAGCAGTTCTTC.

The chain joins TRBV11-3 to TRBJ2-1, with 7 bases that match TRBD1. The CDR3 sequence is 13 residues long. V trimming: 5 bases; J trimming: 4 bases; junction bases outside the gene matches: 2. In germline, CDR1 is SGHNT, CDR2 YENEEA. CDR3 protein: CASSLGQYNEQFF. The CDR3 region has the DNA TGTGCCAGCAGCCTGGGACAGTACAATGAGCAGTTCTTC. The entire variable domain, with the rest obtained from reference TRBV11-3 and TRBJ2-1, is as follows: EAGVVQSPRYKIIEKKQPVAFWCNPISGHNTLYWYLQNLGQGPELLIRYENEEAVDDSQLPKDRFSAERLKGVDSTLKIQPAELGDSAVYLCASSLGQYNEQFFGPGTRLTVL.

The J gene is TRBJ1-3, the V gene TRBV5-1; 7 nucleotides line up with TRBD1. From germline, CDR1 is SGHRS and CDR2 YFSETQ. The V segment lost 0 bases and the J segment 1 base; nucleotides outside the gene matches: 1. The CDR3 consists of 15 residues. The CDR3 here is CASSLETGSGNTIYF. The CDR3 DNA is TGCGCCAGCAGCTTGGAGACAGGGTCTGGAAACACCATATATTTT.

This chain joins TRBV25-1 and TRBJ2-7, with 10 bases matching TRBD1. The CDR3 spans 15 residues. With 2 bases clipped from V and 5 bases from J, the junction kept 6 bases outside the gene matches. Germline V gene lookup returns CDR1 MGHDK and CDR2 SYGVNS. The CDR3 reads CASSEVGQGSDEQYF. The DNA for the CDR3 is TGTGCCAGCAGTGAAGTGGGACAGGGGTCGGACGAGCAGTACTTC.

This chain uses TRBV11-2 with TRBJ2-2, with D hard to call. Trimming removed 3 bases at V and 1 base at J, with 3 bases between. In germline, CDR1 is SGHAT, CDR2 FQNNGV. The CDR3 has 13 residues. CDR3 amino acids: CASSFQNTGELFF. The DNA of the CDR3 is TGTGCCAGCAGCTTCCAGAACACCGGGGAGCTGTTTTTT. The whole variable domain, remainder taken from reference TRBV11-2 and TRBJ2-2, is EAGVAQSPRYKIIEKRQSVAFWCNPISGHATLYWYQQILGQGPKLLIQFQNNGVVDDSQLPKDRFSAERLKGVDSTLKIQPAKLEDSAVYLCASSFQNTGELFFGEGSRLTVL.

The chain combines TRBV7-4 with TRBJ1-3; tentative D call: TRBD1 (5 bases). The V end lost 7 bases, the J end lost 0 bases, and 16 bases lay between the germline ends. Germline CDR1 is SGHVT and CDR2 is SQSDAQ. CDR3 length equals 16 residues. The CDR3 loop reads CASTSPDRDSGNTIYF. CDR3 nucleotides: TGTGCCAGCACCTCCCCCGACAGAGACTCTGGAAACACCATATATTTT.

For the CDR3, the DNA is TGTGCCAGCAGCCAAGGTATAACAGGGACCACTGAAGCTTTCTTT. Amino acids: CASSQGITGTTEAFF. V usage is TRBV4-2 and J usage is TRBJ1-1; D possibly corresponds to TRBD1 (6 bases). The ends were cut back, 1 base at V and 4 bases at J, with 13 bases in the middle. The germline gives CDR1 LGHNA, CDR2 YNFKEQ. The CDR3 totals 15 residues.

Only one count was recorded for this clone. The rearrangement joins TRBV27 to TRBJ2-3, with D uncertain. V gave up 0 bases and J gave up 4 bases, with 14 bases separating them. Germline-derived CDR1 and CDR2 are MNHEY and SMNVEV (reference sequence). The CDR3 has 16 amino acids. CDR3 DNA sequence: TGTGCCAGCAGTTTATCGATCCCCCTAGTGCCAGATACGCAGTATTTT. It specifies CASSLSIPLVPDTQYF.